This entry is about one T cell receptor beta chain. Profiled with immunoSEQ multiplex PCR; TCRdb holds only in-frame clones, not every one. The data show about 290,000 clones, approximately 86% seen once. The data originate from a study of blood T cell repertoires in COVID-19. Whole-study context: Sites in the United States, Italy and Spain provided acute and convalescent COVID-19 samples.

The germline V gene has CDR1 MGHRA and CDR2 YSYEKL. Trimming pared 0 bases from V and 4 bases from J, leaving 15 bases between. This CDR3 comprises 17 residues. This clonotype originated in a woman aged 50 to 60 with active or convalescent COVID-19. The chain has TRBV4-1 and TRBJ2-2, with a weak D call TRBD1 (6 bases). Sequences were obtained from peripheral blood. The CDR3 spells CASSQDPPGAGTGELFF. DNA of the CDR3: TGCGCCAGCAGCCAAGATCCCCCAGGGGCGGGCACCGGGGAGCTGTTTTTT.